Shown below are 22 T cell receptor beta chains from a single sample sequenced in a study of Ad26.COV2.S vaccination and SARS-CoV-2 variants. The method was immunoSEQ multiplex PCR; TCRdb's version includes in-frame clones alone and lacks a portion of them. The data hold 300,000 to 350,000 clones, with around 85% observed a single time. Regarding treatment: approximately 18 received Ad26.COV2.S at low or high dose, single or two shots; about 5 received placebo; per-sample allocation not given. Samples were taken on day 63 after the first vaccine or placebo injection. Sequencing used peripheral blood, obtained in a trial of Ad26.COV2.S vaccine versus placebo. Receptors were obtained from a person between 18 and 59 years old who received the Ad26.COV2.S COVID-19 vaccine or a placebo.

The CDR3: CASSDPLGGEYNSPLHF. In DNA form, the CDR3 reads TGTGCCAGCAGTGATCCCTTGGGCGGAGAGTATAATTCACCCCTCCACTTT. V usage is TRBV2 and J usage is TRBJ1-6; D is uncertain. Deletions cut 3 bases from V and 4 bases from J, with 16 bases between. From germline, CDR1 is SNHLY and CDR2 FYNNEI. This CDR3 is 17 amino acids long.

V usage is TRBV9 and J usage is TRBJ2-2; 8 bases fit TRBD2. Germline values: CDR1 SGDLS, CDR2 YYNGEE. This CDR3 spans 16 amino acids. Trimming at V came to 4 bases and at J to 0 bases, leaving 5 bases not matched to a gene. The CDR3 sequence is CASSLSGGSNTGELFF. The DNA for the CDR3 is TGTGCCAGCAGCCTAAGCGGGGGATCGAACACCGGGGAGCTGTTTTTT.

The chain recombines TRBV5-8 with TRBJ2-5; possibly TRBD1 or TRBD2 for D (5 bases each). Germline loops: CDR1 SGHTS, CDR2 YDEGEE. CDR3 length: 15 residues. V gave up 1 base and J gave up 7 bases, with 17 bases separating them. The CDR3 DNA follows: TGTGCCAGCAGCTTGCCGAGGACTGAAAGGGGGACCCAGTACTTC. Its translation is CASSLPRTERGTQYF. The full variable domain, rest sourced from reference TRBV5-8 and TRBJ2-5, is EAGVTQSPTHLIKTRGQQATLRCSPISGHTSVYWYQQALGLGLQFLLWYDEGEERNRGNFPPRFSGRQFPNYSSELNVNALELEDSALYLCASSLPRTERGTQYFGPGTRLLVL.

The CDR3 sequence: CASSYDPTDTQYF. In DNA, the CDR3 is TGTGCCAGCAGCTACGATCCTACAGATACGCAGTATTTT. This chain connects TRBV5-4 to TRBJ2-3; D remains ambiguous. The V end was cut by 3 bases, the J end by 3 bases, with 8 bases between. The CDR3 loop spans 13 amino acids. Germline loops: CDR1 SGHNT, CDR2 YYREEE (reference sequence). The whole variable domain, filled in from reference TRBV5-4 and TRBJ2-3, reads ETGVTQSPTHLIKTRGQQVTLRCSSQSGHNTVSWYQQALGQGPQFIFQYYREEENGRGNFPPRFSGLQFPNYSSELNVNALELDDSALYLCASSYDPTDTQYFGPGTRLTVL.

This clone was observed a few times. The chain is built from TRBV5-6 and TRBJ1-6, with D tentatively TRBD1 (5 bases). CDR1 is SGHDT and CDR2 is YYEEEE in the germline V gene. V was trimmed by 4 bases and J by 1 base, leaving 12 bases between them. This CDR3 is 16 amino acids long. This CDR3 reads CASSPREGSYNSPLHF. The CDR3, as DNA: TGTGCCAGCAGCCCCAGGGAAGGGTCCTATAATTCACCCCTCCACTTT.

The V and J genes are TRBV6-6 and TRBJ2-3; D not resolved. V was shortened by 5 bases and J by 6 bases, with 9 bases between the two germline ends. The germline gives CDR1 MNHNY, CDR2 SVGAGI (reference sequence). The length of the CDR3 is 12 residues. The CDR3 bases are TGTGCCAGCAGTCCAGCCGTTGATACGCAGTATTTT. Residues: CASSPAVDTQYF.

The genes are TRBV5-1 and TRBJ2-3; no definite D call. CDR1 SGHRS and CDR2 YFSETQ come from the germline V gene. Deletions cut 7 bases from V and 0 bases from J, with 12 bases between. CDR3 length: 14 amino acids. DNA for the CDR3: TGCGCCAGCTCCGCCGGGCCTAGCACAGATACGCAGTATTTT. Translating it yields CASSAGPSTDTQYF.

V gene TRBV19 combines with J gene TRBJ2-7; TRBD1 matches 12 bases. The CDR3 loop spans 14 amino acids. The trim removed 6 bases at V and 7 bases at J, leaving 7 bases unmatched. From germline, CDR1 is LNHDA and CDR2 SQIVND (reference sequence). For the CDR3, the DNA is TGTGCCAGTAGGCCCAGGGACAGGGGGCAAGAGCAGTACTTC. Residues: CASRPRDRGQEQYF.

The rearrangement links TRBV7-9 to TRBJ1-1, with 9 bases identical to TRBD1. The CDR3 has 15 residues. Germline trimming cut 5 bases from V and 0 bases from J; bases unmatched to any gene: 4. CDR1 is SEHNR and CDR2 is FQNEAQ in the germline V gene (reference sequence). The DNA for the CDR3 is TGTGCCAGCAGCAAACGGACAGGGGTGAACACTGAAGCTTTCTTT. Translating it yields CASSKRTGVNTEAFF.

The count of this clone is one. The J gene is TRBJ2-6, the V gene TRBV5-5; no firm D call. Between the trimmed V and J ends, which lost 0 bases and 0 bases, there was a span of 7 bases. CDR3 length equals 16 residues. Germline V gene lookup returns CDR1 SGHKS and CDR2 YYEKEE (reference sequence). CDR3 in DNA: TGTGCCAGCAGCTTGGAACCATCCTCTGGGGCCAACGTCCTGACTTTC. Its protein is CASSLEPSSGANVLTF.

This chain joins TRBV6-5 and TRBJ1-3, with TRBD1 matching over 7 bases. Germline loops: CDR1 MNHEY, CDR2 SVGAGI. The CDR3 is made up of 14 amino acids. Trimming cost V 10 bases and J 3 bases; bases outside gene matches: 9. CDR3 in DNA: TGTGCCATAATATCAGGGGGAGTTGGAAACACCATATATTTT. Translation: CAIISGGVGNTIYF.

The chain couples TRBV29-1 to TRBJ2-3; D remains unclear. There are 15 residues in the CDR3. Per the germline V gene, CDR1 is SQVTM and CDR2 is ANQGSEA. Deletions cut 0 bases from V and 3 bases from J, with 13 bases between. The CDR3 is CSVEDRIRPTDTQYF. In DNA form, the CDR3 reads TGCAGCGTTGAAGATCGAATTCGACCTACAGATACGCAGTATTTT.

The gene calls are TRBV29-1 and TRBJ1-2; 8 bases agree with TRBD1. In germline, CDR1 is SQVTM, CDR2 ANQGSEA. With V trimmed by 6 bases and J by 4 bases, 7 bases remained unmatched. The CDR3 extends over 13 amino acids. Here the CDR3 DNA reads TGCAGCGTCGCCCGGGACAGGAGCTATGGCTACACCTTC. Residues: CSVARDRSYGYTF.

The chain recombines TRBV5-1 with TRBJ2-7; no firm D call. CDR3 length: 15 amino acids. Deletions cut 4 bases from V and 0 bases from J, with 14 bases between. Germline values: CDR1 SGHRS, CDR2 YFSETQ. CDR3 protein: CASSPDGRTSYEQYF. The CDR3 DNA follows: TGCGCCAGCAGCCCGGACGGCAGGACCTCCTACGAGCAGTACTTC.

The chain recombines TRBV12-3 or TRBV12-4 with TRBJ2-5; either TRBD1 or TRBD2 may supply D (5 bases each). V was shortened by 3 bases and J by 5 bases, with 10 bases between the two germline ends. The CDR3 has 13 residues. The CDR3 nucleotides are TGTGCCAGCAGTTTCGGCAGGGAGGAGACCCAGTACTTC. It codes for CASSFGREETQYF.

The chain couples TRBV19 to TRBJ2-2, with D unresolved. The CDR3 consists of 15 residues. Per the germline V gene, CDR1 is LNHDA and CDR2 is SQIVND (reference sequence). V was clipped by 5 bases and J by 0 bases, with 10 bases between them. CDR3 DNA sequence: TGTGCCAGTAGTTCCCCCCCTTCGAACACCGGGGAGCTGTTTTTT. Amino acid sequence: CASSSPPSNTGELFF. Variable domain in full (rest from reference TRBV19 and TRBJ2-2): DGGITQSPKYLFRKEGQNVTLSCEQNLNHDAMYWYRQDPGQGLRLIYYSQIVNDFQKGDIAEGYSVSREKKESFPLTVTSAQKNPTAFYLCASSSPPSNTGELFFGEGSRLTVL.

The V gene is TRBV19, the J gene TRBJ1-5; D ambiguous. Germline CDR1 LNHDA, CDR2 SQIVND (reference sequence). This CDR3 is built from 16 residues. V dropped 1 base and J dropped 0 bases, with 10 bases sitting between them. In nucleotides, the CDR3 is TGTGCCAGTAGTATAGCGGTAGTTTATAGCAATCAGCCCCAGCATTTT. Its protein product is CASSIAVVYSNQPQHF.

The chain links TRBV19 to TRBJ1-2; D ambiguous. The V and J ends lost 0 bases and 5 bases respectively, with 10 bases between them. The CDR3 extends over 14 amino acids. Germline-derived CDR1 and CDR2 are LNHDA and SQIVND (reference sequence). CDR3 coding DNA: TGTGCCAGTAGTATAGATCTAACGGAATATGGCTACACCTTC. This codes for CASSIDLTEYGYTF.

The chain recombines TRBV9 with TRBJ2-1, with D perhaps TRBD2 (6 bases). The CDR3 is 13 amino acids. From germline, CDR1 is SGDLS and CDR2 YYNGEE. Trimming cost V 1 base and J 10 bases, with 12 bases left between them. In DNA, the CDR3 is TGTGCCAGCAGCGTAAGTGGGGGGACCGAGCAGTTCTTC. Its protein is CASSVSGGTEQFF.

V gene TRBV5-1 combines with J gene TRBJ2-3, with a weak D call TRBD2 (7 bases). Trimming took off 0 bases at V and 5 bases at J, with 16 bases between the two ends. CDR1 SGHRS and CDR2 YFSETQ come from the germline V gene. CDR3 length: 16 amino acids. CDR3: CASSLDGGHSRDTQYF. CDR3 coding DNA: TGCGCCAGCAGCTTGGACGGGGGGCATTCCAGAGATACGCAGTATTTT.

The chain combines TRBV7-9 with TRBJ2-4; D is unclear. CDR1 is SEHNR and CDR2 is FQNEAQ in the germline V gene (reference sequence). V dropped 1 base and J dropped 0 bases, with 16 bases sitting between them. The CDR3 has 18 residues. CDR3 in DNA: TGTGCCAGCAGCTTAGTCGAAAGTCGCTATCTAGCCAAAAACATTCAGTACTTC. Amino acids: CASSLVESRYLAKNIQYF. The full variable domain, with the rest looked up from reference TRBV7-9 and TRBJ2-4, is DTGVSQNPRHKITKRGQNVTFRCDPISEHNRLYWYRQTLGQGPEFLTYFQNEAQLEKSRLLSDRFSAERPKGSFSTLEIQRTEQGDSAMYLCASSLVESRYLAKNIQYFGAGTRLSVL.

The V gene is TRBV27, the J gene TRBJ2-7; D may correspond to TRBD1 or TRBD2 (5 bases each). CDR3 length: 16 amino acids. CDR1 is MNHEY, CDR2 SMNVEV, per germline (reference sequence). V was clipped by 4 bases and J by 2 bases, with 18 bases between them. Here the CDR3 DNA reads TGTGCCAGCAGTTCCCTCGGGGCCTCAAGCGCCTACGAGCAGTACTTC. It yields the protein CASSSLGASSAYEQYF.